A single sample is the source of the 11 T cell receptor beta chains below, sequenced in a study of regulatory T cells in long-lasting Graves disease. Time point described: newly diagnosed GD, antithyroid drugs for less than 3 months. PBMCs were the source of the RNA used for TCR sequencing. CDR3 regions were amplified by Arm-PCR using iRepertoire HTBI primers to build TCR beta libraries. Via MiXCR, TCRdb re-called the multiplex PCR reads, giving one row per CDR3 protein. The table records 200,000 to 300,000 distinct CDR3 sequences, 20% of them present only once. The sequencing used peripheral blood mononuclear cells (PBMCs), collected at new diagnosis, from a patient treated with antithyroid drugs. These TCRs come from a female donor with Graves disease.

This clonotype was detected many times. The genes are TRBV10-3 and TRBJ1-2, with TRBD1 identical over 10 bases. Germline V gene lookup returns CDR1 ENHRY and CDR2 SYGVKD. Trimming cost V 0 bases and J 6 bases; bases outside gene matches: 13. The CDR3 loop spans 18 amino acids. CDR3 coding DNA: TGTGCCATCAGTGAGTCCCCGCAAGCCGACAGGGGGCGCGATGGCTACACCTTC. Translating it yields CAISESPQADRGRDGYTF.

This clonotype was recorded a few times. The chain joins TRBV5-1 to TRBJ2-1; 8 positions agree with TRBD2. The DNA end is a closer match to TRBJ2-5, so the J assignment may be wrong. CDR3 length equals 14 residues. Per the germline V gene, CDR1 is SGHRS and CDR2 is YFSETQ. CDR3 sequence reads: CASSRLSGVETQYF. The DNA for the CDR3 is TGCGCCAGCAGCCGCCTTAGCGGGGTAGAGACCCAGTACTTC.

The rearrangement uses TRBV10-3 and TRBJ2-2, with a weak D call TRBD1 (6 bases). V lost 3 bases and J lost 1, with 9 bases in between. Germline V lookup: CDR1 ENHRY, CDR2 SYGVKD. The CDR3 runs to 15 residues. CDR3 sequence (DNA): TGTGCCATCAGTGACCCGGGACAGAACACCGGGGAGCTGTTTTTT. Translation: CAISDPGQNTGELFF.

As concerns this clonotype: A far larger clone differs by one base, so this is likely a read error. The CDR3 reads CASSPSSGGAGNEQYF. The CDR3 nucleotides read TGTGCCAGCAGCCCTTCTAGCGGGGGGGCCGGCAATGAGCAGTACTTC. The chain uses TRBV11-2 and TRBJ2-5; 12 bases agree with TRBD2. The trim removed 5 bases at V and 11 bases at J, leaving 15 bases unmatched. The CDR3 covers 16 residues. Per germline, CDR1 SGHAT and CDR2 FQNNGV.

This clonotype has just a few counts. A much larger clonotype is one base distant, so this may be a read error. This rearrangement joins TRBV7-2 to TRBJ1-1; D gene uncertain. Per the germline V gene, CDR1 is SGHTA and CDR2 is FQGNSA. Trimming pared 11 bases from V and 1 base from J, leaving 17 bases between. This CDR3 region has 14 residues. Here the CDR3 DNA reads TGTGCCGCCCTGGAAGACCGGCGGAACACTGAAGCTTTCTTT. The encoded protein is CAALEDRRNTEAFF. The full variable domain, its missing parts supplied by reference TRBV7-2 and TRBJ1-1, is GAGVSQSPSNKVTEKGKDVELRCDPISGHTALYWYRQSLGQGLEFLIYFQGNSAPDKSGLPSDRFSAERTGGSVSTLTIQRTQQEDSAVYLCAALEDRRNTEAFFGQGTRLTVV.

This clonotype was observed at least ten times. The chain is built from TRBV20-1 and TRBJ2-7; TRBD1 matches 8 bases. J lost 2 bases, V lost 5 bases, and 2 bases had no gene match. The CDR3 is made up of 12 amino acids. Germline V gives CDR1 DFQATT, CDR2 SNEGSKA (reference sequence). CDR3 in amino acids: CSARTGPYEQYF. As DNA, the CDR3 is TGCAGTGCTCGGACAGGGCCCTACGAGCAGTACTTC.

Points on this clonotype: A far larger clone differs by one base, so this is likely a read error. The V gene is TRBV28, the J gene TRBJ2-1, with TRBD1 matching over 10 bases. The DNA end is a closer match to TRBJ2-5, so the J assignment may be wrong. CDR3 length equals 15 residues. Looked up from germline, CDR1 is MDHEN and CDR2 is SYDVKM. This chain's CDR3 is CASSLGTGDSEIQYF. CDR3 in DNA: TGTGCCAGCAGTTTGGGGACAGGGGATTCGGAGATCCAGTACTTC.

This clonotype was observed many times. The rearrangement links TRBV4-1 to TRBJ2-7; the match to TRBD1 covers 8 bases. CDR1 and CDR2 (germline): MGHRA, YSYEKL. This CDR3 has 15 residues. With 4 bases clipped from V and 6 bases from J, the junction kept 11 bases outside the gene matches. The CDR3 is CASSPLDRVASEQYF. The DNA for the CDR3 is TGCGCCAGCAGCCCCCTGGACAGGGTCGCGAGCGAGCAGTACTTC.

This clonotype was observed once. The chain recombines TRBV28 with TRBJ2-6; 10 nucleotides match TRBD1. CDR1 MDHEN and CDR2 SYDVKM come from the germline V gene. The CDR3 covers 19 residues. V trimming: 5 bases; J trimming: 0 bases; junction bases outside the gene matches: 10. CDR3 in amino acids: CASSPRQGASRSGANVLTF. CDR3 bases: TGTGCCAGCAGTCCCCGACAGGGGGCCTCTCGCTCTGGGGCCAACGTCCTGACTTTC.

This clonotype was seen at least ten times. The chain carries TRBV18 and TRBJ2-3; possibly TRBD2 for D (6 bases). Germline-derived CDR1 and CDR2 are KGHSH and LQKENI. The CDR3 extends over 16 amino acids. The V and J ends lost 5 bases and 2 bases respectively, with 17 bases between them. The CDR3 sequence: CASSLRDSGFTDTQYF. CDR3 sequence (DNA): TGTGCCAGCTCATTGCGGGACTCAGGGTTCACAGATACGCAGTATTTT.

This clonotype came up a few times. The V call is TRBV29-1, the J call TRBJ2-2; D ambiguous. CDR1 SQVTM and CDR2 ANQGSEA come from the germline V gene. This CDR3 is built from 13 residues. With 3 bases removed from V and 4 bases from J, the gap between germline ends came to 9 bases. The CDR3 sequence is CSVDGRGTGELFF. CDR3 nucleotide sequence: TGCAGCGTTGATGGTAGAGGCACCGGGGAGCTGTTTTTT.